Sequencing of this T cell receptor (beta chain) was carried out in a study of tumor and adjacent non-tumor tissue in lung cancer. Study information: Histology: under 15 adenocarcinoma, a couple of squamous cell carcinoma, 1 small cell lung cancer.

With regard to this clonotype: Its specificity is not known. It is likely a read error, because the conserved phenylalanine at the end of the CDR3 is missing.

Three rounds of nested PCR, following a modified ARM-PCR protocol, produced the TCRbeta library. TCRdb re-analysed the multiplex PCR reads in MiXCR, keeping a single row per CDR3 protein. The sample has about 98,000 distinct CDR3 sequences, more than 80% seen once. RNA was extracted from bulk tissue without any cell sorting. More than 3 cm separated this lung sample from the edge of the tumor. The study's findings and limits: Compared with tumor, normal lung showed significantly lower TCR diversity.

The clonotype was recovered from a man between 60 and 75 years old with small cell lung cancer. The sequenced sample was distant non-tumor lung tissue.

CDR3 bases: TGTGCCAGCAGCTTAGGAGTAGCGGGAGGCTACTACTACAGTCAGCAGTTCATC. Amino acids: CASSLGVAGGYYYSQQFI. The chain carries TRBV11-2 and TRBJ2-1, with 10 bases matching TRBD2. V trimming: 1 base; J trimming: 11 bases; junction bases outside the gene matches: 17. CDR3 length: 18 amino acids. Looked up from germline, CDR1 is SGHAT and CDR2 is FQNNGV.